The text below deals with one T cell receptor beta chain. Data came from immunoSEQ multiplex PCR; TCRdb stores just in-frame clones and leaves some out. The sample records around 62,000 clones, roughly 94% being singletons. Treatment defined: preoperative locoregional IRX-2 cytokine immunotherapy. Preoperative locoregional IRX-2 cytokine immunotherapy was tested in the phase Ib source study. Germline CDR1 is MNHNY and CDR2 is SVGAGI (reference sequence). The CDR3 is made up of 16 amino acids. Trimming took 4 bases from V and 1 from J; bases not matched to a gene: 7. The entry originates in a study of preoperative IRX-2 immunotherapy in early breast cancer.

The TCR sequence derives from a human donor with breast cancer. The sample was taken from a patient treated with IRX-2 immunotherapy. The chain employs TRBV6-6 and TRBJ2-4; 7 bases map to TRBD2. The CDR3 DNA sequence: TGTGCCAGCAGTTTCCACAGCGGGATCGCCAAAAACATTCAGTACTTC. Its translation: CASSFHSGIAKNIQYF.